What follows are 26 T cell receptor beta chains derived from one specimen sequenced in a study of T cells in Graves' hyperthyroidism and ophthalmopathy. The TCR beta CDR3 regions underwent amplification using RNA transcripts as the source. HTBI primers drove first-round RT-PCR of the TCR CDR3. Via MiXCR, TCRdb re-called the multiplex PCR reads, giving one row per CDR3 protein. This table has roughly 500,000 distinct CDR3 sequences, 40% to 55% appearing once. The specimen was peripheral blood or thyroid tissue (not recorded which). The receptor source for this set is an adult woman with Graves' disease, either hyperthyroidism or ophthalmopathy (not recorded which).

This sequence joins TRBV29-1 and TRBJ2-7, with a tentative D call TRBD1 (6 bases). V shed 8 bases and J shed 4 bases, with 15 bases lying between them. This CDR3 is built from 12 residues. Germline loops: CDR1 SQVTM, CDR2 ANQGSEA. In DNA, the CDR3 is TGCAGCTCATACAGGGTATCTTACGAGCAGTACTTC. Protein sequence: CSSYRVSYEQYF.

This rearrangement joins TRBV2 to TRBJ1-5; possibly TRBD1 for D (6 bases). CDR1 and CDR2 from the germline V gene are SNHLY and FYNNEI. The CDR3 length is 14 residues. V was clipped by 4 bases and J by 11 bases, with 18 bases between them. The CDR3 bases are TGTGCCAGCAGTGCGGGACATTCGGGAGAGACCCAGCATTTT. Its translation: CASSAGHSGETQHF.

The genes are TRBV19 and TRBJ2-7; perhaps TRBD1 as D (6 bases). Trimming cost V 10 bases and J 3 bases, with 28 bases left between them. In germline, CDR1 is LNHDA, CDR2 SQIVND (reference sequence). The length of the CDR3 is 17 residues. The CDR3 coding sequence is TGTGCCACTCAGATAGACAGGTTTTTCCCGACCGGCTACGAGCAGTACTTC. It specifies CATQIDRFFPTGYEQYF.

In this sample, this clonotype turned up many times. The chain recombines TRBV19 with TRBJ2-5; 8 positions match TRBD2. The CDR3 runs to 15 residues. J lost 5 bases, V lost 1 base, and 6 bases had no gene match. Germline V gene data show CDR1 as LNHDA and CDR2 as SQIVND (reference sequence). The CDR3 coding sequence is TGTGCCAGTAGTATAGGTGGACTAGCCGGGGAGACCCAGTACTTC. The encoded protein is CASSIGGLAGETQYF.

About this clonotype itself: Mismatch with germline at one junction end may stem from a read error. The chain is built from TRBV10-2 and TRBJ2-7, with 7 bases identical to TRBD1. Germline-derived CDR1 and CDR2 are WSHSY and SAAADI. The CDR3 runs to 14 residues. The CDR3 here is CASSVQTGSYEQYF. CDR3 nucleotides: TGTGCCAGCAGCGTACAGACAGGGTCCTACGAGCAGTACTTC.

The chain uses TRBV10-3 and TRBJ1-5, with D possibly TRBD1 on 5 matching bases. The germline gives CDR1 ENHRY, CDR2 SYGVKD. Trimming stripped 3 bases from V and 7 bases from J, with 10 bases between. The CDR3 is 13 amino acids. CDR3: CAISETGGQPQHF. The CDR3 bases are TGTGCCATCAGTGAAACGGGGGGACAGCCCCAGCATTTT.

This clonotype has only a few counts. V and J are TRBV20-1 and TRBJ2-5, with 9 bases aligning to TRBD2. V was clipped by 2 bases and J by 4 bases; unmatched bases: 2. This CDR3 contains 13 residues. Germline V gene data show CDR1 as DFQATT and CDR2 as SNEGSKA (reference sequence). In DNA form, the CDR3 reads TGCAGTGCTAGAAAGACTAGCGGAGAGACCCAGTACTTC. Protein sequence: CSARKTSGETQYF.

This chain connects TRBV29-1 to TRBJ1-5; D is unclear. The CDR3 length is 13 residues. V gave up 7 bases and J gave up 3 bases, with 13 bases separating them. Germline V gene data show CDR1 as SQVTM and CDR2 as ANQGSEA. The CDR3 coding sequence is TGCAGCGCCCGGATAGGCAACAATCAGCCCCAGCATTTT. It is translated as CSARIGNNQPQHF. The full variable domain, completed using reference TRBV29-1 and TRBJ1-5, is SAVISQKPSRDICQRGTSLTIQCQVDSQVTMMFWYRQQPGQSLTLIATANQGSEATYESGFVIDKFPISRPNLTFSTLTVSNMSPEDSSIYLCSARIGNNQPQHFGDGTRLSIL.

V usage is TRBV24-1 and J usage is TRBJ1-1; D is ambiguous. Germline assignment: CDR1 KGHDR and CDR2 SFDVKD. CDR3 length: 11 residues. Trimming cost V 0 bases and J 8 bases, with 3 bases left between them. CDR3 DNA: TGTGCCACCAGTGATTTGGGGGAAGCTTTCTTT. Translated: CATSDLGEAFF.

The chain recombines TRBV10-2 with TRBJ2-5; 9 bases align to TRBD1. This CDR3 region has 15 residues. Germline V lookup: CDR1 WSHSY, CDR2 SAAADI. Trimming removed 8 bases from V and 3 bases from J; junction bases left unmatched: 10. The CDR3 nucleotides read TGCGCCAGCTGCAACCGGGACAGGGCTGAAGAGACCCAGTACTTC. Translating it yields CASCNRDRAEETQYF.

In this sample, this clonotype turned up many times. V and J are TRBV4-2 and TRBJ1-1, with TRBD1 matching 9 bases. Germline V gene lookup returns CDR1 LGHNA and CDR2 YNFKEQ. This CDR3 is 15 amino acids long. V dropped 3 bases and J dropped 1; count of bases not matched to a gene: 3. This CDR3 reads CASSQGQGQNTEAFF. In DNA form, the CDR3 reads TGTGCCAGCAGCCAGGGACAGGGACAGAACACTGAAGCTTTCTTT.

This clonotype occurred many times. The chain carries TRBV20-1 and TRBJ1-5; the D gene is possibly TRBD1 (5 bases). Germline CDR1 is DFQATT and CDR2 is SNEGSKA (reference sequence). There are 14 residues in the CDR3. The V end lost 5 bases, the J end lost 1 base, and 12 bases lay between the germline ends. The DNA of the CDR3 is TGCAGTGCTTCCCTGGGGGACAGCAATCAGCCCCAGCATTTT. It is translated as CSASLGDSNQPQHF.

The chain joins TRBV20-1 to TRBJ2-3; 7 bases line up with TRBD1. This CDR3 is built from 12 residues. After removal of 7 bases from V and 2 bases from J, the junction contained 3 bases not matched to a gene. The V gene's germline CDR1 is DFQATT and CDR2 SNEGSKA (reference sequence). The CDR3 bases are TGCAGTGACAGGGGACCCACAGATACGCAGTATTTT. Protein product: CSDRGPTDTQYF.

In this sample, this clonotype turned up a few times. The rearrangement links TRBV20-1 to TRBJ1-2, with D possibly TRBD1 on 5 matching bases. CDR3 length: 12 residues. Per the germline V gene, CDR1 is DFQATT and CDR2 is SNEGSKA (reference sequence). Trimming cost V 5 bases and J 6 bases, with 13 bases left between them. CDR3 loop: CSAYTGDDGYTF. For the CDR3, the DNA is TGCAGTGCTTATACCGGGGACGATGGCTACACCTTC.

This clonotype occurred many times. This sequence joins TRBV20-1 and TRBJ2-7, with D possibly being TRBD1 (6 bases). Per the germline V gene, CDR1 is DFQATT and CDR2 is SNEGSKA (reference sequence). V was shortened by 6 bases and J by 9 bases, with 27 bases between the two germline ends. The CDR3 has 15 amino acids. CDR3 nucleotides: TGCAGTGCCGACGGTTATGCAGGGAAAGAGGGGGTGCAGTACTTC. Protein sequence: CSADGYAGKEGVQYF.

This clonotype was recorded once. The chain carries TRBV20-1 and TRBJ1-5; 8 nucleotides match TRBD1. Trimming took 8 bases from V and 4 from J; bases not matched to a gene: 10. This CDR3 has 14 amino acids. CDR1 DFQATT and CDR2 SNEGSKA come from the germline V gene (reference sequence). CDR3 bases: TGCAGTCCCAGAGGACAGGGCCAAAATCAGCCCCAGCATTTT. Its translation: CSPRGQGQNQPQHF.

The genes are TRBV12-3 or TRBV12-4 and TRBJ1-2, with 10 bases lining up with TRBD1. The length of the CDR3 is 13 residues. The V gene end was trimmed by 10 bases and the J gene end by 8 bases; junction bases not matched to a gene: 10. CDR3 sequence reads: CATNLDRGRGYTF. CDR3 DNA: TGTGCCACCAACCTCGACAGGGGGCGGGGCTACACCTTC.

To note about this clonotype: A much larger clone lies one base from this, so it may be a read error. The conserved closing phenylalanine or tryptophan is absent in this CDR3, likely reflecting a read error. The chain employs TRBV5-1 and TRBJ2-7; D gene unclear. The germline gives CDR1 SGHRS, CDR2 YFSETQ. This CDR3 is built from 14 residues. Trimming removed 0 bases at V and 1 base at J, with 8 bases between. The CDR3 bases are TGCGCCAGCAGCTTGGTCATGTCTTCCTACGAGCAGTACCTC. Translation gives CASSLVMSSYEQYL.

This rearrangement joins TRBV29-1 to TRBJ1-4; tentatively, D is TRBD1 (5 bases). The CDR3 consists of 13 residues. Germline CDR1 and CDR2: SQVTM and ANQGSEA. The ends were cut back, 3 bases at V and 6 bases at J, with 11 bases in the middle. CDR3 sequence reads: CSVDLVGDEKLFF. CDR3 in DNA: TGCAGCGTTGACTTGGTAGGGGATGAAAAACTGTTTTTT. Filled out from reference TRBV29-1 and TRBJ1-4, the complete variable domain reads SAVISQKPSRDICQRGTSLTIQCQVDSQVTMMFWYRQQPGQSLTLIATANQGSEATYESGFVIDKFPISRPNLTFSTLTVSNMSPEDSSIYLCSVDLVGDEKLFFGSGTQLSVL.

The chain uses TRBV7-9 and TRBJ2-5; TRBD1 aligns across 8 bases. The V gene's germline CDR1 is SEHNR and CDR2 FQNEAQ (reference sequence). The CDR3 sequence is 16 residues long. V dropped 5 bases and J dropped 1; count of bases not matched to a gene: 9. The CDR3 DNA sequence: TGTGCCAGCAGCCACCGGGACAGGAAGGGCCAAGAGACCCAGTACTTC. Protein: CASSHRDRKGQETQYF.

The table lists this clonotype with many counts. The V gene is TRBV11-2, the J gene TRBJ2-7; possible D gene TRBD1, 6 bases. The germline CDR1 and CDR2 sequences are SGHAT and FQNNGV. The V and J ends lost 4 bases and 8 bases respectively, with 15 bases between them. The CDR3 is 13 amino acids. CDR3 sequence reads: CASSSRQGTQQYF. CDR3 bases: TGTGCCAGCAGCTCGAGGCAGGGGACCCAGCAGTACTTC.

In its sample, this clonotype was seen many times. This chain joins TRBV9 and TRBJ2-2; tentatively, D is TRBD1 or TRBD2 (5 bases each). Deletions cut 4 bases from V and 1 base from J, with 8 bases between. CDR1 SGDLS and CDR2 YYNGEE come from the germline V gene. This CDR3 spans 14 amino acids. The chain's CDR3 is CASSKGRNTGELFF. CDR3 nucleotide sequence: TGTGCCAGCAGCAAGGGACGGAACACCGGGGAGCTGTTTTTT.

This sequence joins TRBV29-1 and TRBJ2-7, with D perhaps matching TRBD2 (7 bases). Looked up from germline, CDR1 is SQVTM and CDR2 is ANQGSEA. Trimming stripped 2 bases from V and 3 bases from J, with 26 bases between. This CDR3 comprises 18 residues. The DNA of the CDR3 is TGCAGCGTTGAATGGTTATTGAGGGGGAGGGCATACTTCTACGAGCAGTACTTC. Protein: CSVEWLLRGRAYFYEQYF.

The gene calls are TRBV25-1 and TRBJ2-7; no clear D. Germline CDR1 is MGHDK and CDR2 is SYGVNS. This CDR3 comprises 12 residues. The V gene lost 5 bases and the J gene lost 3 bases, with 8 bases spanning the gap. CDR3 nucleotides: TGTGCCAGCAGTTCACCTCACTACGAGCAGTACTTC. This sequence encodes CASSSPHYEQYF.

CDR3 DNA: TGTGCCAGCAGCCCTAGGGGGGCAGGGATTGGAACTGAAGCTTTCTTT. Amino acids: CASSPRGAGIGTEAFF. This chain links TRBV7-9 with TRBJ1-1; possible D gene TRBD1, 6 bases. The CDR3 runs 16 residues. Germline CDR1 is SEHNR and CDR2 is FQNEAQ (reference sequence). V lost 5 bases, J lost 5 bases, and 21 bases lay in between.

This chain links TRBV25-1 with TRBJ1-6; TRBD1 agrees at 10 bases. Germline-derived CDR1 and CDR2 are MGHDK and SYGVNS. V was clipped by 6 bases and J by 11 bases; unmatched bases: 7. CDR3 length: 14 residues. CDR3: CASSPGQGKAPLHF. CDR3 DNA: TGTGCCAGCAGCCCGGGACAGGGGAAGGCACCCCTCCACTTT.